This T cell receptor beta chain was documented in a study of blood T cell repertoires in COVID-19. Turning to the study itself: PBMCs, B-cell-depleted T cells, or T cells were the source of the cDNA or gDNA that made up the material.

Only in-frame clones appear in the TCRdb table, and some are missing; sequencing was by immunoSEQ multiplex PCR. The sample has under 250,000 clones; 70% to 90% are singletons. One Seattle source followed patients from active infection through their disease course. The source of this sequence is a man aged 45-65 years with COVID-19, enrolled during active disease. The sample consisted of peripheral blood.

DNA of the CDR3: TGTGCCAGCAGCCAAAACACGTATCAGCCCCAGCATTTT. Protein sequence: CASSQNTYQPQHF. The V call is TRBV14, the J call TRBJ1-5; D unresolved. CDR1 is SGHDN and CDR2 is FVKESK in the germline V gene. The CDR3 covers 13 residues. Trimming took off 2 bases at V and 5 bases at J, with 7 bases between the two ends.